The rows below give T cell receptor beta chains drawn from one sample of a study of Ad26.COV2.S vaccination and SARS-CoV-2 variants. TCRdb's copy holds only in-frame clones and misses some; the assay was immunoSEQ multiplex PCR. This table holds around 370,000 clones, more than 75% found once. The sequences come from peripheral blood, collected in a trial of Ad26.COV2.S vaccine versus placebo. Receptors were obtained from a person aged 18-60 years who received the Ad26.COV2.S COVID-19 vaccine or a placebo. Both conserved end residues are part of each CDR3. D genes are given only for firm matches. Clone size is given for some rows only: seen once, a few or many times, or a class if the clone is expanded.

j_call	v_call	cdr3_length	clone_size	d_call	cdr3_aa	cdr3_nt
TRBJ2-6	TRBV13	15	.	TRBD1	CASSQGGFGANVLTF	TGTGCCAGCAGCCAAGGGGGCTTTGGGGCCAACGTCCTGACTTTC
TRBJ2-3	TRBV30	16	.	TRBD1	CAWSLGTDPSTDTQYF	TGTGCCTGGAGTTTAGGGACAGACCCAAGCACAGATACGCAGTATTTT
TRBJ2-2	TRBV18	13	.	.	CASSPPGTGELFF	TGTGCCAGCTCACCCCCTGGAACCGGGGAGCTGTTTTTT
TRBJ2-7	TRBV18	13	once	TRBD1	CASSRGDSYEQYF	TGTGCCAGCTCACGAGGGGACAGCTACGAGCAGTACTTC
TRBJ2-7	TRBV18	14	.	TRBD1	CASSDRDRGYEQYF	TGTGCCAGCTCAGACCGGGACAGGGGCTACGAGCAGTACTTC
TRBJ2-7	TRBV10-2	13	.	TRBD2	CASRTSGSYEQYF	TGCGCCAGCAGAACTAGCGGGAGCTACGAGCAGTACTTC
TRBJ2-5	TRBV7-2	15	.	.	CASSLVSGEQETQYF	TGTGCCAGCAGCTTAGTTTCCGGGGAGCAAGAGACCCAGTACTTC
TRBJ1-5	TRBV7-9	15	few	.	CASSLGDSSNQPQHF	TGTGCCAGCAGCTTAGGTGACAGTAGCAATCAGCCCCAGCATTTT
TRBJ1-5	TRBV4-1	14	.	.	CASSPGRSNQPQHF	TGCGCCAGCAGCCCGGGACGGTCCAATCAGCCCCAGCATTTT
TRBJ2-7	TRBV28	13	.	.	CASTIGGPYEQYF	TGTGCCAGCACTATCGGGGGGCCCTACGAGCAGTACTTC
TRBJ2-1	TRBV4-3	17	few	.	CASSQDYSGSSYNEQFF	TGCGCCAGCAGCCAAGATTATTCGGGTAGCTCCTACAATGAGCAGTTCTTC
TRBJ2-1	TRBV5-8	15	.	.	CASSLRGGVYNEQFF	TGTGCCAGCAGCCTCCGAGGAGGGGTTTACAATGAGCAGTTCTTC
TRBJ1-2	TRBV19	14	.	TRBD1	CASSPTGGVYGYTF	TGTGCCAGTAGCCCGACAGGGGGCGTCTATGGCTACACCTTC
TRBJ1-4	TRBV6-5	13	.	.	CASRQELGEKLFF	TGTGCCAGCAGACAAGAACTGGGGGAAAAACTGTTTTTT
TRBJ1-1	TRBV2	15	.	.	CASTADRPGNTEAFF	TGTGCCAGCACTGCAGACAGGCCGGGGAACACTGAAGCTTTCTTT
TRBJ1-3	TRBV5-1	17	.	.	CASSLVNQGFSGNTIYF	TGCGCCAGCAGCTTGGTCAACCAGGGGTTCTCTGGAAACACCATATATTTT
TRBJ1-2	TRBV5-5	14	.	.	CASSLGGSSYGYTF	TGTGCCAGCAGCTTGGGTGGATCCTCTTATGGCTACACCTTC
TRBJ2-2	TRBV3-1/TRBV3-2	17	.	TRBD1	CASSQETTGRATGELFF	TGTGCCAGCAGCCAAGAGACGACAGGGAGAGCCACCGGGGAGCTGTTTTTT
TRBJ1-5	TRBV28	15	.	.	CASSFTGRYNQPQHF	TGTGCCAGCAGTTTTACCGGGCGCTACAATCAGCCCCAGCATTTT
TRBJ2-3	TRBV30	14	.	TRBD2	CAWSPSGRTDTQYF	TGTGCCTGGAGTCCTAGCGGGAGAACAGATACGCAGTATTTT
TRBJ2-7	TRBV7-8	16	.	TRBD2	CASSAETAGDSYEQYF	TGTGCCAGCAGCGCGGAGACAGCGGGAGACTCCTACGAGCAGTACTTC
TRBJ2-1	TRBV30	15	.	.	CAWSFGASSKVEQFF	TGTGCCTGGAGTTTTGGGGCTAGCTCGAAGGTTGAGCAGTTCTTC
TRBJ1-3	TRBV5-6	13	.	.	CASSWRPYGTIYF	TGTGCCAGCAGCTGGCGCCCGTATGGTACCATATATTTT
TRBJ1-2	TRBV30	11	.	.	CAVRKNYGYTF	TGTGCCGTTAGGAAAAACTATGGCTACACCTTC
TRBJ2-2	TRBV9	15	.	.	CASSVEGGNTGELFF	TGTGCCAGCAGCGTAGAGGGCGGGAACACCGGGGAGCTGTTTTTT